This passage covers 3 T cell receptor beta chains from one sample sequenced in a study of response to subunit inactivated influenza vaccine. TCRdb re-analysed the RT-PCR reads in MiXCR, keeping a single row per CDR3 protein. The sample has more than 550,000 distinct CDR3 sequences, about 11% seen once. This specimen consisted of PBMCs from blood, obtained on the day of vaccination. Receptors were obtained from a man aged 50-59 years who received an inactivated influenza vaccine.

The rearrangement uses TRBV4-3 and TRBJ2-7, with TRBD2 identical over 7 bases. The V gene end was trimmed by 4 bases and the J gene end by 4 bases; junction bases not matched to a gene: 4. The CDR3 spans 13 residues. In germline, CDR1 is LGHNA, CDR2 YSLEER. As DNA, the CDR3 is TGCGCCAGCAGCCGAACAGCGGGGTACGAGCAGTACTTC. It is translated as CASSRTAGYEQYF.

The chain uses TRBV14 and TRBJ1-1; 10 nucleotides agree with TRBD1. V was pared by 2 bases and J by 0 bases, with 6 bases of the junction left unmatched. CDR1 and CDR2 (germline): SGHDN, FVKESK. CDR3 size: 17 residues. In nucleotides, the CDR3 is TGTGCCAGCAGCCAAAAGACAGGGGGCCGAATGAACACTGAAGCTTTCTTT. Translating it yields CASSQKTGGRMNTEAFF.

The chain employs TRBV27 and TRBJ2-7; D could derive from TRBD1 or TRBD2 (7 bases each). V shed 7 bases and J shed 0 bases, with 16 bases lying between them. CDR3 size: 15 residues. Germline assignment: CDR1 MNHEY and CDR2 SMNVEV (reference sequence). The CDR3 nucleotides read TGTGCCAGCACCAGGGGGGGCGGCGGCTCCTACGAGCAGTACTTC. Protein product: CASTRGGGGSYEQYF.